The 9 T cell receptor beta chains listed next were all sequenced from one sample in a study of cytomegalovirus exposure and HLA in healthy donors. PCR used 60 Vbeta primers and 13 Jbeta primers. The assay was immunoSEQ multiplex PCR, and TCRdb's table has in-frame clones only and misses some. This sample has fewer than 250,000 clones, with approximately 81% found just once. Input material: PBMCs. The receptors stem from a man aged 25-40 years in good health and CMV-seronegative.

The chain carries TRBV15 and TRBJ2-2; TRBD1 might be the D (5 bases). This CDR3 comprises 13 residues. Germline CDR1 and CDR2: LNHNV and YYDKDF (reference sequence). Trimming stripped 1 base from V and 6 bases from J, with 6 bases between. The CDR3 bases are TGTGCCACCAGCAGAGCAGGGTCCGGGGAGCTGTTTTTT. Translating it yields CATSRAGSGELFF. Full variable domain (outside the CDR3, taken from reference TRBV15 and TRBJ2-2): DAMVIQNPRYQVTQFGKPVTLSCSQTLNHNVMYWYQQKSSQAPKLLFHYYDKDFNNEADTPDNFQSRRPNTSFCFLDIRSPGLGDTAMYLCATSRAGSGELFFGEGSRLTVL.

The chain recombines TRBV2 with TRBJ2-7; tentative D call: TRBD1 (6 bases). This CDR3 is built from 16 residues. Germline CDR1 is SNHLY and CDR2 is FYNNEI. The V and J ends lost 7 bases and 2 bases respectively, with 21 bases between them. The CDR3 region is CASTWPTGTATYEQYF. The CDR3 DNA follows: TGTGCCAGCACGTGGCCCACAGGGACCGCAACCTACGAGCAGTACTTC.

The chain uses TRBV29-1 and TRBJ1-2, with TRBD1 matching over 8 bases. J gave up 4 bases and V 0 bases, and 4 bases lay outside the gene matches. CDR3 length equals 14 residues. Germline CDR1 SQVTM, CDR2 ANQGSEA. The CDR3 loop reads CSVEDEDRAYGYTF. CDR3 in DNA: TGCAGCGTTGAAGATGAGGACAGGGCCTATGGCTACACCTTC.

The chain uses TRBV2 and TRBJ1-2, with TRBD1 as a possible D gene (5 bases). Trimming removed 4 bases from V and 0 bases from J, with 12 bases in between. The CDR3 covers 15 residues. CDR1 and CDR2 from the germline V gene are SNHLY and FYNNEI. The CDR3 DNA reads TGTGCCAGCAGTGTGATTGCGGACACTAACTATGGCTACACCTTC. It specifies CASSVIADTNYGYTF.

The rearrangement joins TRBV6-1 to TRBJ1-2; D is undetermined. The CDR3 spans 15 residues. Trimming removed 9 bases from V and 5 bases from J, with 22 bases in between. The germline V gene has CDR1 MNHNS and CDR2 SASEGT. As DNA, the CDR3 is TGTGCCAGTACCTCCGAGGGCAGGCGGGGATATGGCTACACCTTC. Protein sequence: CASTSEGRRGYGYTF.

The chain joins TRBV4-3 to TRBJ2-4; D might be TRBD1 (5 bases). The germline V and J ends were trimmed by 2 bases and 1 base, with 21 bases remaining between them. Looked up from germline, CDR1 is LGHNA and CDR2 is YSLEER. This CDR3 has 19 amino acids. Written as DNA, the CDR3 is TGCGCCAGCAGCCAACAGGATATAGGGGATTCCTGGGCCAAAAACATTCAGTACTTC. Amino acids: CASSQQDIGDSWAKNIQYF.

The J gene is TRBJ1-5, the V gene TRBV14; TRBD1 might be the D (6 bases). CDR1 and CDR2 (germline): SGHDN, FVKESK. V dropped 0 bases and J dropped 5 bases, with 20 bases sitting between them. The CDR3 totals 18 residues. The CDR3, as DNA: TGTGCCAGCAGCCAAGATAGGAGGTCAGGGGTATATGATCAGCCCCAGCATTTT. Translation gives CASSQDRRSGVYDQPQHF.

The chain employs TRBV2 and TRBJ2-1, with TRBD2 matching over 8 bases. The V gene end was trimmed by 11 bases and the J gene end by 4 bases; junction bases not matched to a gene: 13. CDR3 length equals 15 residues. The V gene's germline CDR1 is SNHLY and CDR2 FYNNEI. CDR3 loop: CADQLREGLYNEQFF. CDR3 DNA: TGTGCCGACCAGTTACGGGAGGGCCTTTACAATGAGCAGTTCTTC.

The genes are TRBV4-3 and TRBJ2-1, with 7 bases matching TRBD2. This CDR3 is built from 16 residues. Germline CDR1 and CDR2: LGHNA and YSLEER. V lost 1 base and J lost 7; bases outside the gene matches: 10. The CDR3 region has the DNA TGCGCCAGCAGCCAAGTCCCTTCCATGGGAGGGAATGAGCAGTTCTTC. This codes for CASSQVPSMGGNEQFF.